This T cell receptor (beta chain) was profiled in a study of identifying expanded T cells in peripheral blood. Details on this clone: Its antigen is undetermined. The same CDR3 can be traced to other DNA sequences in this sample.

No infections or other immune events were documented during collection. Produced via immunoSEQ multiplex PCR; TCRdb's table is partial and in-frame only. This sample has around 99,000 clones, with about nine tenths found just once. Study-wide findings and caveats: Technical replicates showed about 1.2 changed clones; two weeks 15 to 20; four weeks 19. Clone count variance between approximately two-week samples rose with total template count.

The sample taken for sequencing was blood. The source is a person aged 18 to 75 in good health.

This CDR3 reads CASSLALNTEAFF. The CDR3 region has the DNA TGTGCCAGCAGCTTAGCCCTGAACACTGAAGCTTTCTTT. This chain joins TRBV7-9 and TRBJ1-1; D is unresolved. Trimming stripped 0 bases from V and 0 bases from J, with 2 bases between. This CDR3 has 13 amino acids. Germline CDR1 reads SEHNR; CDR2 reads FQNEAQ (reference sequence).